A single sample is the source of the 25 T cell receptor beta chains below, sequenced in a study of beta chain features in type 1 diabetes. Expressed TCRB transcripts were sequenced because the entire RNA isolate underwent reverse transcription. TCRdb's copy holds only in-frame clones and misses some; the assay was immunoSEQ multiplex PCR. The sample carries around 400,000 clones, less than 15% recorded once. Source material: naive CD4+ T cells from blood. These TCRs come from a woman aged 18-29 years in good health.

The chain employs TRBV29-1 and TRBJ1-1, with D hard to call. The germline V gene has CDR1 SQVTM and CDR2 ANQGSEA. The CDR3 spans 13 residues. V was clipped by 6 bases and J by 7 bases, with 18 bases between them. The CDR3 sequence: CSVRGVMVLEAFF. Here the CDR3 DNA reads TGCAGCGTGAGAGGTGTAATGGTCCTTGAAGCTTTCTTT.

This clone was seen a handful of times. The chain is built from TRBV27 and TRBJ2-7; D gene unclear. CDR3 length: 11 amino acids. Per the germline V gene, CDR1 is MNHEY and CDR2 is SMNVEV (reference sequence). V was clipped by 2 bases and J by 7 bases, with 6 bases between them. The CDR3 nucleotides read TGTGCCAGCAGTTTAGAGAGAGAGCAGTACTTC. It encodes CASSLEREQYF.

The genes are TRBV6-5 and TRBJ1-1, with TRBD1 identical over 7 bases. With 6 bases clipped from V and 4 bases from J, the junction kept 5 bases outside the gene matches. Germline assignment: CDR1 MNHEY and CDR2 SVGAGI. CDR3 length equals 13 residues. The CDR3 DNA sequence: TGTGCCAGCAGAGAAGACAGGGCCACTGAAGCTTTCTTT. Translating it yields CASREDRATEAFF.

This clone was recorded a few times. The rearrangement uses TRBV29-1 and TRBJ2-1; 11 nucleotides align to TRBD2. The V and J ends lost 5 bases and 10 bases, in that order; junction bases with no gene match: 4. CDR1 and CDR2 (germline): SQVTM, ANQGSEA. The CDR3 is made up of 12 amino acids. CDR3 residues: CSVKGLAEEQFF. The CDR3 DNA follows: TGCAGCGTTAAGGGACTAGCGGAGGAGCAGTTCTTC.

The DNA of the CDR3 is TGTGCCAGCAGCTCGTGGCGGGACGGTACAGATACGCAGTATTTT. Amino acids: CASSSWRDGTDTQYF. The V and J genes are TRBV28 and TRBJ2-3; D might be TRBD2 (6 bases). V was shortened by 6 bases and J by 3 bases, with 16 bases between the two germline ends. The CDR3 is 15 amino acids. CDR1 is MDHEN, CDR2 SYDVKM, per germline.

This clone was observed a handful of times. The V call is TRBV6-5, the J call TRBJ2-7; no reliable D call. V shed 0 bases and J shed 2 bases, with 8 bases lying between them. This CDR3 has 14 amino acids. The V gene's germline CDR1 is MNHEY and CDR2 SVGAGI. This CDR3 reads CASSYSPSTYEQYF. CDR3 coding DNA: TGTGCCAGCAGTTACTCCCCCAGTACCTACGAGCAGTACTTC.

In this sample, this clone turned up a few times. The chain combines TRBV10-3 with TRBJ1-1; D call uncertain. Trimming removed 6 bases at V and 3 bases at J, with 11 bases between. The CDR3 is 13 amino acids. The germline gives CDR1 ENHRY, CDR2 SYGVKD. The CDR3 loop reads CAIRINRDTEAFF. In DNA form, the CDR3 reads TGTGCCATCAGAATAAACAGAGACACTGAAGCTTTCTTT.

V gene TRBV19 combines with J gene TRBJ2-2; the D gene is possibly TRBD2 (6 bases). The CDR3 has 13 residues. The ends were cut back, 6 bases at V and 4 bases at J, with 9 bases in the middle. The germline gives CDR1 LNHDA, CDR2 SQIVND (reference sequence). The CDR3 coding sequence is TGTGCCAGTAGCGGGGGAATCACCGGGGAGCTGTTTTTT. It specifies CASSGGITGELFF.

A word on this clone: Sequence at one end of the junction differs from germline and may be a read error. V usage is TRBV2 and J usage is TRBJ2-5; D unresolved. Germline V gene lookup returns CDR1 SNHLY and CDR2 FYNNEI. The CDR3 runs to 12 residues. The CDR3 is CARRRDSETQYF. The CDR3 bases are TGTGCCCGCAGACGAGATTCGGAGACCCAGTACTTC.

This clone was seen a handful of times. V is TRBV28 and J is TRBJ1-2; TRBD1 agrees at 7 bases. This CDR3 has 12 residues. Germline-derived CDR1 and CDR2 are MDHEN and SYDVKM. V trimming: 9 bases; J trimming: 8 bases; junction bases outside the gene matches: 9. The CDR3 here is CASTDRVGGYTF. The DNA of the CDR3 is TGTGCCAGTACTGACAGGGTGGGAGGCTACACCTTC.

This clone was observed a few times. Other nucleotide sequences in the sample specify the same CDR3. The chain employs TRBV5-1 and TRBJ1-2; maybe TRBD1 (6 bases). The V gene lost 4 bases and the J gene lost 0 bases, with 10 bases spanning the gap. Germline CDR1 reads SGHRS; CDR2 reads YFSETQ. The CDR3 covers 14 residues. The CDR3 DNA is TGCGCCAGCAGCCTACAGGGACCTAACTATGGCTACACCTTC. This sequence encodes CASSLQGPNYGYTF.

The chain links TRBV30 to TRBJ2-1, with TRBD1 matching 8 bases. Per the germline V gene, CDR1 is GTSNPN and CDR2 is SVGIG (reference sequence). The CDR3 loop spans 16 amino acids. Germline trimming cut 1 base from V and 7 bases from J; bases unmatched to any gene: 12. The CDR3 DNA reads TGTGCCTGGAGTGCTCTGGACAGGGTGGGTGCGAATGAGCAGTTCTTC. This translates into CAWSALDRVGANEQFF.

In this sample, this clone turned up a few times. The chain has TRBV25-1 and TRBJ2-7; 7 nucleotides align to TRBD2. Germline CDR1 and CDR2: MGHDK and SYGVNS. This CDR3 spans 14 amino acids. The V gene end was trimmed by 3 bases and the J gene end by 5 bases; junction bases not matched to a gene: 7. In nucleotides, the CDR3 is TGTGCCAGCAGTGAGGAGGGTCGGGGGGACGAGCAGTACTTC. Its translation is CASSEEGRGDEQYF.

The chain combines TRBV28 with TRBJ2-5; perhaps TRBD1 as D (5 bases). This CDR3 has 12 amino acids. Germline V gene data show CDR1 as MDHEN and CDR2 as SYDVKM. Trimming took off 4 bases at V and 7 bases at J, with 10 bases between the two ends. The chain's CDR3 is CASSWGQGTQYF. In DNA form, the CDR3 reads TGTGCCAGCAGTTGGGGCCAGGGGACCCAGTACTTC.

A few counts support this clone. The V gene is TRBV30, the J gene TRBJ2-1, with D hard to call. Deletions cut 0 bases from V and 8 bases from J, with 5 bases between. Germline V gene sequence: CDR1 GTSNPN, CDR2 SVGIG (reference sequence). The CDR3 is made up of 11 amino acids. The CDR3 DNA reads TGTGCCTGGAGTGTAGCCTATGAGCAGTTCTTC. This translates into CAWSVAYEQFF.

This clone has only a few counts. The rearrangement links TRBV6-5 to TRBJ2-1; TRBD2 matches at 9 bases. In germline, CDR1 is MNHEY, CDR2 SVGAGI. V lost 10 bases to trimming and J lost 9 bases; unmatched junction nucleotides: 10. The CDR3 length is 13 residues. The CDR3 protein is CATMGGRAIEQFF. The CDR3 DNA reads TGTGCCACGATGGGCGGGAGGGCCATTGAGCAGTTCTTC.

The chain employs TRBV30 and TRBJ2-1; D gene uncertain. The ends were cut back, 3 bases at V and 6 bases at J, with 6 bases in the middle. This CDR3 spans 11 amino acids. Looked up from germline, CDR1 is GTSNPN and CDR2 is SVGIG (reference sequence). The CDR3 spells CAWSVANEQFF. The CDR3 nucleotides are TGTGCCTGGAGCGTAGCCAATGAGCAGTTCTTC.

This clone was seen a few times. V usage is TRBV29-1 and J usage is TRBJ2-2, with 10 bases identical to TRBD1. Germline V CDR1 and CDR2: SQVTM, ANQGSEA. V gave up 6 bases and J gave up 8 bases; unmatched junction bases: 3. The CDR3 contains 12 residues. The CDR3 loop reads CSVDRGPGELFF. In nucleotides, the CDR3 is TGCAGCGTAGACAGGGGGCCTGGGGAGCTGTTTTTT.

The rearrangement links TRBV28 to TRBJ2-7; 9 bases line up with TRBD1. Trimming cost V 6 bases and J 6 bases; bases outside gene matches: 9. This CDR3 has 14 residues. CDR1 and CDR2 from the germline V gene are MDHEN and SYDVKM. This chain's CDR3 is CASRVPGQGAEQYF. CDR3 DNA sequence: TGTGCCAGCAGGGTCCCGGGACAGGGTGCCGAGCAGTACTTC.

J is TRBJ2-3 and V is TRBV27; 7 bases are shared with TRBD2. Germline V gives CDR1 MNHEY, CDR2 SMNVEV (reference sequence). CDR3 length: 15 residues. With 7 bases clipped from V and 3 bases from J, the junction kept 10 bases outside the gene matches. CDR3 bases: TGTGCCAGCACCTCGGGAGCGGGACGAACAGATACGCAGTATTTT. Its protein is CASTSGAGRTDTQYF.

The V call is TRBV29-1, the J call TRBJ2-1; 8 bases match TRBD1. This CDR3 has 15 amino acids. CDR1 SQVTM and CDR2 ANQGSEA come from the germline V gene. The ends lost 7 bases at V and 6 bases at J; junction bases unmatched: 14. CDR3 residues: CSAPETGDLPNEQFF. The CDR3, as DNA: TGCAGCGCTCCTGAGACAGGGGACCTCCCCAATGAGCAGTTCTTC.

This clone was picked up a small number of times. V is TRBV28 and J is TRBJ2-7; D remains ambiguous. The CDR3 totals 12 residues. The V end was cut by 4 bases, the J end by 2 bases, with 6 bases between. The germline V gene encodes CDR1 MDHEN and CDR2 SYDVKM. CDR3 sequence (DNA): TGTGCCAGCAGTTGGAGCGCCTACGAGCAGTACTTC. This codes for CASSWSAYEQYF.

In regard to this clone: This same CDR3 is encoded by further DNA sequences in the sample. The rearrangement uses TRBV9 and TRBJ2-7, with 11 positions matching TRBD1. The germline V gene encodes CDR1 SGDLS and CDR2 YYNGEE. The CDR3 is made up of 14 amino acids. J was trimmed by 3 bases and V by 3 bases; bases with no gene match: 2. The CDR3 nucleotides read TGTGCCAGCAGCGGGGGACAGGGGGGCTACGAGCAGTACTTC. This translates into CASSGGQGGYEQYF.

Of note for this clone: The same CDR3 can be traced to other DNA sequences in this sample. The gene calls are TRBV18 and TRBJ2-5; D is uncertain. Germline lookup yields CDR1 KGHSH and CDR2 LQKENI. The CDR3 has 13 residues. V gave up 2 bases and J gave up 2 bases, with 6 bases separating them. CDR3 amino acids: CASSPGVQETQYF. DNA of the CDR3: TGTGCCAGCTCACCAGGAGTACAAGAGACCCAGTACTTC.

This chain links TRBV27 with TRBJ2-7; D may be TRBD1 (5 bases). V dropped 5 bases and J dropped 0 bases, with 11 bases sitting between them. CDR3 length equals 14 residues. Germline V lookup: CDR1 MNHEY, CDR2 SMNVEV (reference sequence). As DNA, the CDR3 is TGTGCCAGCAGTATGACAGTGAGCTCCTACGAGCAGTACTTC. Its protein product is CASSMTVSSYEQYF.